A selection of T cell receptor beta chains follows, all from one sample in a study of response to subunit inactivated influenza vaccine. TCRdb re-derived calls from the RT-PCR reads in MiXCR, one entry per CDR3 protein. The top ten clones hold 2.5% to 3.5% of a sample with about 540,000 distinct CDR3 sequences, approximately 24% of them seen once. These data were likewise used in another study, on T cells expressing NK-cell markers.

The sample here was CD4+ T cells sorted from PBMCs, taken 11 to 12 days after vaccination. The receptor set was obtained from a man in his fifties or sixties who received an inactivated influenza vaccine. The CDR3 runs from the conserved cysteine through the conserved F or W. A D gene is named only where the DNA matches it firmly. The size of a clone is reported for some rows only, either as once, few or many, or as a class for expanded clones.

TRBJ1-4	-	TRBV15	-	CATSRVFVGEGRWNEKLFF	TGTGCCACCAGCAGAGTTTTTGTAGGGGAGGGAAGATGGAATGAAAAACTGTTTTTT
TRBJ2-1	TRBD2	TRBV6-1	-	CASSKTSGGRNEQFF	TGTGCCAGCAGTAAGACTAGCGGGGGAAGGAATGAGCAGTTCTTC
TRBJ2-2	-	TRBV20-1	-	CSARDLSGRHTGELFF	TGCAGTGCTAGAGATCTCTCCGGGCGACACACCGGGGAGCTGTTTTTT
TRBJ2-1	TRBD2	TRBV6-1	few	CASSVSGLAGGNEQFF	TGTGCCAGCAGTGTCTCGGGACTAGCGGGAGGAAATGAGCAGTTCTTC
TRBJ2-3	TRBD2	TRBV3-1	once	CASSPAGAYTDTQYF	TGTGCCAGCAGCCCAGCGGGAGCTTACACAGATACGCAGTATTTT
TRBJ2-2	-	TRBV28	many	CASSLPSESGELFF	TGTGCCAGCAGCCTGCCGTCGGAAAGCGGGGAGCTGTTTTTT
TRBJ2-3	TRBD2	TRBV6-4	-	CASSDEPGLAGLRTDTQYF	TGTGCCAGCAGTGACGAACCGGGACTAGCGGGACTCCGCACAGATACGCAGTATTTT
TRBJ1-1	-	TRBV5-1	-	CASSSGQPGTEAFF	TGCGCCAGCAGCTCCGGTCAACCGGGTACTGAAGCTTTCTTT
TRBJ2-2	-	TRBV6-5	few	CASSYSKGELFF	TGTGCCAGCAGTTACTCGAAGGGGGAGCTGTTTTTT
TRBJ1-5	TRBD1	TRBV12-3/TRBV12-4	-	CASSLGQGLQPQHF	TGTGCCAGCAGTTTAGGACAGGGTCTTCAGCCCCAGCATTTT
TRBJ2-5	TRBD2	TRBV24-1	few	CATSDPAGGRPETQYF	TGTGCCACCAGTGACCCCGCGGGAGGGAGGCCAGAGACCCAGTACTTC
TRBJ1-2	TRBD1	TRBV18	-	CASSPPTGNYGYTF	TGTGCCAGCTCACCACCGACAGGGAACTATGGCTACACCTTC
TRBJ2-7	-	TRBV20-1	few	CSAQTETYEQYF	TGCAGTGCTCAGACCGAAACCTACGAGCAGTACTTC
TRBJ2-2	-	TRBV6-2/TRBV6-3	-	CASSYSGLYPGALTGELFF	TGTGCCAGCAGTTACAGTGGTTTATATCCGGGGGCGCTTACCGGGGAGCTGTTTTTT
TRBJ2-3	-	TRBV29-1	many	CSAKHTDTQYF	TGCAGCGCCAAACATACGGATACGCAGTATTTT
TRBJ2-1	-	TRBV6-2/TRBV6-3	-	CASSHMGPTEQFF	TGTGCCAGCAGTCACATGGGCCCGACAGAGCAGTTCTTC
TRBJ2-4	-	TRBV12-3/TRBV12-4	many	CASSLADVGDQYF	TGTGCCAGCAGTTTAGCGGATGTGGGAGATCAGTACTTC
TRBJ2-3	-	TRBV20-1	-	CSANPGTIARGDTDTQYF	TGCAGTGCCAATCCGGGGACAATCGCCCGGGGGGACACAGATACGCAGTATTTT
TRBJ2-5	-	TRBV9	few	CASSSKEGWGETQYF	TGTGCCAGCAGTTCCAAGGAAGGGTGGGGAGAGACCCAGTACTTC
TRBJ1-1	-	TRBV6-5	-	CASSYSKRAVTEAFF	TGTGCCAGCAGTTACTCGAAGAGGGCCGTCACTGAAGCTTTCTTT
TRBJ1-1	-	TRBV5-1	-	CASSLAPGYLTEAFF	TGCGCCAGCAGCTTGGCTCCAGGGTACCTTACTGAAGCTTTCTTT
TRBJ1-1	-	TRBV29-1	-	CSGRDSNTEAFF	TGCAGCGGGAGGGACTCAAACACTGAAGCTTTCTTT
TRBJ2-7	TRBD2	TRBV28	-	CASSSGKSGGLREQYF	TGTGCCAGCAGTTCGGGGAAATCGGGGGGGCTTCGCGAGCAGTACTTC
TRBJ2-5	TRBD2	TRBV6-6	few	CASLADIQETQYF	TGTGCTTCCCTAGCGGATATCCAAGAGACCCAGTACTTC